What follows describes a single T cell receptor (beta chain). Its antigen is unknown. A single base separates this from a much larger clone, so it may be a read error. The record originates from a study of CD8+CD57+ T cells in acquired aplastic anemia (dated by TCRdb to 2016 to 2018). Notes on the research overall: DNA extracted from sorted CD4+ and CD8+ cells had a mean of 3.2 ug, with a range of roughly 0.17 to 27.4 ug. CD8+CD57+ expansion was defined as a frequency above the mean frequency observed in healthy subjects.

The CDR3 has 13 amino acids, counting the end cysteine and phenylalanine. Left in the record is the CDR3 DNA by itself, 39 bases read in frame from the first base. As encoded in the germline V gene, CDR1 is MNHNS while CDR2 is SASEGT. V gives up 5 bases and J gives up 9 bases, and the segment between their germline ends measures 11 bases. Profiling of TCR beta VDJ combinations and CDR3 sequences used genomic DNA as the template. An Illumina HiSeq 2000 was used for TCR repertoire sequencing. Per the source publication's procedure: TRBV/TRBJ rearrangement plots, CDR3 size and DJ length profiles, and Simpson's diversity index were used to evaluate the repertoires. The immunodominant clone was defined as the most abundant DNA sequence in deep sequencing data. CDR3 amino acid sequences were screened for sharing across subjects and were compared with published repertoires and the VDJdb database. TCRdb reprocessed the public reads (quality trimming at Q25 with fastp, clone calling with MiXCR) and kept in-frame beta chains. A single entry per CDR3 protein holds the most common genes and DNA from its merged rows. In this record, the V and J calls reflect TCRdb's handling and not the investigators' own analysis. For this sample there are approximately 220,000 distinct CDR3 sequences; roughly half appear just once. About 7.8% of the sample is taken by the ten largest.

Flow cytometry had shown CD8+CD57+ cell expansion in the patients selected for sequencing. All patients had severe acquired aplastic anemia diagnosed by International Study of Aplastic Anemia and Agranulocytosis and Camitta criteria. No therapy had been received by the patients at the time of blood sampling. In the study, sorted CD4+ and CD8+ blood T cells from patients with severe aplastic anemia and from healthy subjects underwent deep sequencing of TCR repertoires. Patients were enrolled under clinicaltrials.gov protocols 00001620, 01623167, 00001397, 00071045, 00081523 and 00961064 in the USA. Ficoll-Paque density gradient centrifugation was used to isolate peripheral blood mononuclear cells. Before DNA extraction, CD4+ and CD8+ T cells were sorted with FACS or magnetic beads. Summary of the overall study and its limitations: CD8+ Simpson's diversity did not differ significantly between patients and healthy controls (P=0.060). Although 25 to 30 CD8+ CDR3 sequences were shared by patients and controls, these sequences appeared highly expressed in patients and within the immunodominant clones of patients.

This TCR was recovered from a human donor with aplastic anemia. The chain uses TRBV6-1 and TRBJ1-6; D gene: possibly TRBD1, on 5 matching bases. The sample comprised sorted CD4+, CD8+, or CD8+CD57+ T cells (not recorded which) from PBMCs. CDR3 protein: CASSYRQSSPLHF. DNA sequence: TGTGCCAGCAGTTACCGACAGAGTTCACCCCTCCACTTT.